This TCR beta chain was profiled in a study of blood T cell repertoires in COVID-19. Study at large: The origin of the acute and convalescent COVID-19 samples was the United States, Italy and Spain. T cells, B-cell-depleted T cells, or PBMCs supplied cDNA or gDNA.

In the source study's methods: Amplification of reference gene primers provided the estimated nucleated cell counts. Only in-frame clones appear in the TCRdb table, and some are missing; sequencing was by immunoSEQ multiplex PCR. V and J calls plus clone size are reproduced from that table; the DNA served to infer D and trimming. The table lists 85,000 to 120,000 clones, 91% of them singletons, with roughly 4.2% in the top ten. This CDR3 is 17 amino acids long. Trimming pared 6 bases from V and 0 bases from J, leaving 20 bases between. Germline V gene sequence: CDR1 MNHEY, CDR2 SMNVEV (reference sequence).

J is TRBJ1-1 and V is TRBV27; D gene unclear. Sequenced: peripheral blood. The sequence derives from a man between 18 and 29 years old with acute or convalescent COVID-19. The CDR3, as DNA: TGTGCCAGCAGAGTCGACGCCCTGGGCATCATGAACACTGAAGCTTTCTTT. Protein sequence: CASRVDALGIMNTEAFF.